The present entry profiles one T cell receptor (beta chain) with its context. The data stem from a study of blood T cell repertoires in COVID-19. Overall study context: Collection of acute and convalescent COVID-19 samples took place in the United States, Italy and Spain. PBMCs, B-cell-depleted T cells, or T cells were the source of the cDNA or gDNA that made up the material.

As handled by the study authors: Nucleated cell number was recorded as an estimate derived from reference gene primer amplification. Measured with immunoSEQ multiplex PCR; TCRdb has only the in-frame clones, and not every one. That table furnishes V, J and clone size, whereas the DNA furnished D and trimming. This repertoire shows about 230,000 clones, roughly 83% found once; its top ten account for around 7%. V lost 4 bases and J lost 8, with 15 bases in between. Germline lookup yields CDR1 SGHNT and CDR2 YYREEE (reference sequence). There are 13 residues in the CDR3. The sequence derives from a woman between 50 and 59 years old with acute or convalescent COVID-19. The V call is TRBV5-4, the J call TRBJ1-2; possible D gene TRBD1, 5 bases. The sequencing input was peripheral blood. The CDR3 region is CASSPVGVEGYTF. CDR3 bases: TGTGCCAGCAGCCCGGTAGGGGTGGAGGGCTACACCTTC.